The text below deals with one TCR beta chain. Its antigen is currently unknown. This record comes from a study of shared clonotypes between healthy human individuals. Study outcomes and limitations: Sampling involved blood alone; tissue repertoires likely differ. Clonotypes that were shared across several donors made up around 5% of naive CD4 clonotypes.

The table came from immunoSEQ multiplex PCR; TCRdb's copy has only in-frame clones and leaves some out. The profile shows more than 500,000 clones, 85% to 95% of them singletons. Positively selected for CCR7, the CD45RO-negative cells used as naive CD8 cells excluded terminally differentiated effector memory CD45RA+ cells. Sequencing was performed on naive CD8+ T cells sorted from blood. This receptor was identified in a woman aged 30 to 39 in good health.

The CDR3 here is CASSSQSGTDPYEQYF. The CDR3 nucleotides are TGTGCCAGCAGCTCCCAGTCCGGGACAGATCCCTACGAGCAGTACTTC. V is TRBV7-6 and J is TRBJ2-7, with 7 positions matching TRBD1. The CDR3 length is 16 residues. Germline V gives CDR1 SGHVS, CDR2 FNYEAQ. The V segment lost 4 bases and the J segment 2 bases; nucleotides outside the gene matches: 11.